Included here is one T cell receptor beta chain sequence, with context. This CDR3 contains 18 residues. Germline CDR1 reads GTSNPN; CDR2 reads SVGIG (reference sequence). V lost 2 bases to trimming and J lost 0 bases; unmatched junction nucleotides: 10. This record comes from a study of blood T cell repertoires in COVID-19. Study-level information: Sites across the United States, Italy and Spain contributed samples from acute and convalescent COVID-19. T cells, B-cell-depleted T cells, or PBMCs supplied cDNA or gDNA.

Original analysis: Reference gene primer amplification gave nucleated cell count estimates. Using immunoSEQ multiplex PCR, the repertoire was profiled, and TCRdb retains in-frame clones only, with some absent. For V, J and clone size, that table is used; D and trimming come from the DNA. The table lists approximately 100,000 clones, approximately 87% of them singletons, with approximately 7% in the top ten. The TCR was taken from a woman aged 45-65 years with acute or convalescent COVID-19. The chain recombines TRBV30 with TRBJ1-6; 7 bases agree with TRBD1. The specimen sequenced was peripheral blood. The CDR3 sequence is CAWSPRDSESSYNSPLHF. DNA for the CDR3: TGTGCCTGGAGTCCGCGGGACAGCGAGAGCTCCTATAATTCACCCCTCCACTTT.